This T cell receptor (beta chain) appears in the sequencing data of a study of cytomegalovirus exposure and HLA in healthy donors. The PCR was carried out with 60 Vbeta primers and 13 Jbeta primers. Profiling relied on immunoSEQ multiplex PCR, and the TCRdb table lists in-frame clones only, not all of them. The sample shows 200,000 to 250,000 clones, 70% to 90% of them seen only once. About this clone: Its specificity is unknown.

Study-level findings and limits: Earlier analysis yielded a pattern in which most TCR beta V segments were productive about 90% or about 30% of the time. A later analysis linked a missense DCLRE1C variant to TCR beta V- and J-gene trimming. An ancestry cluster, one associated with Asian ancestry, reportedly showed fewer N-insertions than the roughly 670-donor mean in a later analysis. Indistinguishable V segments, including TRBV6-2 and TRBV6-3, were excluded.

Trimming left V 0 bases short and J 6 bases short, with 12 bases between. Germline CDR1 is GTSNPN and CDR2 is SVGIG (reference sequence). The CDR3 runs to 13 residues. The origin of this receptor is a human donor in good health. V gene TRBV30 combines with J gene TRBJ2-7; D is uncertain. Sample: PBMCs. CDR3 in DNA: TGTGCCTGGAGTGTACTATCAGCTTCCGAGCAGTACTTC. This translates into CAWSVLSASEQYF. The full variable domain, with the rest looked up from reference TRBV30 and TRBJ2-7, is SQTIHQWPATLVQPVGSPLSLECTVEGTSNPNLYWYRQAAGRGLQLLFYSVGIGQISSEVPQNLSASRPQDRQFILSSKKLLLSDSGFYLCAWSVLSASEQYFGPGTRLTVT.